The clone carrying this T cell receptor (beta chain) was picked up many times. The sample belongs to a study of blood T cell repertoires in COVID-19. Study context: Samples came from the United States, Italy and Spain, spanning acute and convalescent COVID-19.

Recruits, aged roughly 18 to 95 years, lived in 25 or so US areas. With 2 bases removed from V and 5 bases from J, the gap between germline ends came to 8 bases. Germline V gene lookup returns CDR1 SGHTS and CDR2 YDEGEE. The CDR3 extends over 14 amino acids. Sequencing was performed with immunoSEQ multiplex PCR; in TCRdb, only in-frame clones are kept and a portion is missing. The sample consists of about 140,000 clones, more than 75% of them appearing once. The sequenced sample was PBMCs or T cells enriched from blood (not recorded which). This receptor was obtained from a woman aged 45-59 years who had recovered from COVID-19. The rearrangement uses TRBV5-8 and TRBJ1-6, with D hard to call. The CDR3 DNA sequence: TGTGCCAGCAGCTTACTAGGAGATAATTCACCCCTCCACTTT. Protein: CASSLLGDNSPLHF.